The next 16 T cell receptor beta chains were all read from a single sample in a study of blood T cell repertoires in COVID-19. TCRdb's copy holds only in-frame clones and misses some; the assay was immunoSEQ multiplex PCR. Of 250,000 or so clones listed, approximately 90% are singletons. The sequenced sample consisted of peripheral blood. The origin of the receptors is a woman aged 25 to 45 with COVID-19, enrolled during active disease.

The chain employs TRBV7-6 and TRBJ1-1; D is ambiguous. Germline CDR1 is SGHVS and CDR2 is FNYEAQ. V was shortened by 5 bases and J by 6 bases, with 16 bases between the two germline ends. The CDR3 has 14 amino acids. For the CDR3, the DNA is TGTGCCAGCAGCCCGGGGATTCGCCTCGCTGAAGCTTTCTTT. This encodes CASSPGIRLAEAFF.

The chain joins TRBV19 to TRBJ2-7; TRBD2 matches 7 bases. The CDR3 is 18 amino acids. Losses at the gene ends were 0 bases for V and 0 bases for J; bases not matched to a gene: 11. Germline V CDR1 and CDR2: LNHDA, SQIVND (reference sequence). Written as DNA, the CDR3 is TGTGCCAGTAGTATAGATTCCAGGAAGCGGGGACTCTCCTACGAGCAGTACTTC. Protein sequence: CASSIDSRKRGLSYEQYF. Combining the CDR3 with reference TRBV19 and TRBJ2-7 gives the whole variable domain DGGITQSPKYLFRKEGQNVTLSCEQNLNHDAMYWYRQDPGQGLRLIYYSQIVNDFQKGDIAEGYSVSREKKESFPLTVTSAQKNPTAFYLCASSIDSRKRGLSYEQYFGPGTRLTVT.

This chain links TRBV4-2 with TRBJ1-6; D remains unclear. Trimming removed 0 bases at V and 6 bases at J, with 12 bases between. The CDR3 has 16 amino acids. Germline-derived CDR1 and CDR2 are LGHNA and YNFKEQ. As DNA, the CDR3 is TGTGCCAGCAGCCAAGAGGTTGGCGGTTTTAATTCACCCCTCCACTTT. Protein: CASSQEVGGFNSPLHF.

The gene calls are TRBV28 and TRBJ1-2; maybe TRBD1 (5 bases). CDR1 and CDR2 (germline): MDHEN, SYDVKM. The CDR3 totals 16 residues. The germline V and J ends were trimmed by 8 bases and 8 bases, with 27 bases remaining between them. CDR3 amino acids: CASGPDPNRDLKGYTF. The CDR3, as DNA: TGTGCCAGCGGACCAGACCCTAATAGGGACTTGAAGGGCTACACCTTC.

V usage is TRBV7-8 and J usage is TRBJ2-1, with TRBD2 identical over 12 bases. This CDR3 spans 17 amino acids. V lost 2 bases, J lost 5 bases, and 7 bases stayed unmatched. Germline CDR1 SGHVS, CDR2 FQNEAQ. The CDR3 loop is CASSLRRLAGANNEQFF. As DNA, the CDR3 is TGTGCCAGCAGCTTAAGAAGACTAGCGGGGGCGAACAATGAGCAGTTCTTC. The full variable domain, completed using reference TRBV7-8 and TRBJ2-1, is GAGVSQSPRYKVAKRGQDVALRCDPISGHVSLFWYQQALGQGPEFLTYFQNEAQLDKSGLPSDRFFAERPEGSVSTLKIQRTQQEDSAVYLCASSLRRLAGANNEQFFGPGTRLTVL.

Written as DNA, the CDR3 is TGTGCCAGCTCAACGACAGCTAGCACAGATACGCAGTATTTT. As protein: CASSTTASTDTQYF. The chain recombines TRBV18 with TRBJ2-3; a weak D match, TRBD1 (5 bases). CDR3 size: 14 residues. Per the germline V gene, CDR1 is KGHSH and CDR2 is LQKENI. Trimming removed 5 bases at V and 0 bases at J, with 9 bases between.

The gene calls are TRBV7-9 and TRBJ2-1; tentative D call: TRBD2 (6 bases). The germline gives CDR1 SEHNR, CDR2 FQNEAQ (reference sequence). Trimming pared 6 bases from V and 7 bases from J, leaving 28 bases between. The CDR3 runs 18 residues. The CDR3 bases are TGTGCCAGCAGACCCCTGCCGAGTCGGCGGGAAGCGGGTAATGAGCAGTTCTTC. It is translated as CASRPLPSRREAGNEQFF. Variable domain in full (rest from reference TRBV7-9 and TRBJ2-1): DTGVSQNPRHKITKRGQNVTFRCDPISEHNRLYWYRQTLGQGPEFLTYFQNEAQLEKSRLLSDRFSAERPKGSFSTLEIQRTEQGDSAMYLCASRPLPSRREAGNEQFFGPGTRLTVL.

The chain combines TRBV5-1 with TRBJ1-3, with unresolved D. Germline CDR1 is SGHRS and CDR2 is YFSETQ. The CDR3 runs to 14 residues. V was trimmed by 0 bases and J by 0 bases, leaving 4 bases between them. CDR3 in amino acids: CASSLASSGNTIYF. For the CDR3, the DNA is TGCGCCAGCAGCTTGGCTAGCTCTGGAAACACCATATATTTT.

This clone has just a few counts. V usage is TRBV29-1 and J usage is TRBJ1-1; D remains unclear. This CDR3 comprises 14 residues. CDR1 and CDR2 (germline): SQVTM, ANQGSEA. V was trimmed by 2 bases and J by 4 bases, leaving 14 bases between them. The chain's CDR3 is CSVESRGRSTEAFF. CDR3 coding DNA: TGCAGCGTTGAAAGTCGCGGGCGAAGCACTGAAGCTTTCTTT.

This chain links TRBV7-2 with TRBJ1-6, with D possibly matching TRBD1 (6 bases). This CDR3 region has 17 residues. From germline, CDR1 is SGHTA and CDR2 FQGNSA. Trimming took 2 bases from V and 1 from J, leaving 12 bases between them. The CDR3 spells CASSLSVRGSYNSPLHF. CDR3 bases: TGTGCCAGCAGCTTATCTGTCAGGGGTTCCTATAATTCACCCCTCCACTTT. The full variable domain, in which reference TRBV7-2 and TRBJ1-6 provide the parts outside the CDR3, is GAGVSQSPSNKVTEKGKDVELRCDPISGHTALYWYRQSLGQGLEFLIYFQGNSAPDKSGLPSDRFSAERTGGSVSTLTIQRTQQEDSAVYLCASSLSVRGSYNSPLHFGNGTRLTVT.

The chain's CDR3 is CASSPGPLTGPRNPEAFF. The CDR3 bases are TGTGCCAGCAGCCCGGGCCCCCTGACAGGCCCCCGAAACCCTGAAGCTTTCTTT. The V gene is TRBV5-4, the J gene TRBJ1-1, with a tentative D call TRBD1 (6 bases). CDR3 length: 18 residues. Germline V gene sequence: CDR1 SGHNT, CDR2 YYREEE (reference sequence). Trimming took 4 bases from V and 6 from J, leaving 28 bases between them.

This clone came up once. The chain has TRBV28 and TRBJ1-1, with TRBD1 matching 7 bases. Germline V gene data show CDR1 as MDHEN and CDR2 as SYDVKM. Trimming took 7 bases from V and 0 from J; bases not matched to a gene: 5. This CDR3 comprises 14 residues. The CDR3 nucleotides are TGTGCCAGCATTACGGACAGGATGAACACTGAAGCTTTCTTT. Encoded protein: CASITDRMNTEAFF.

This chain links TRBV30 with TRBJ1-2, with 9 bases aligning to TRBD1. The CDR3 spans 15 residues. Trimming removed 0 bases from V and 6 bases from J; junction bases left unmatched: 8. Germline CDR1 reads GTSNPN; CDR2 reads SVGIG (reference sequence). The CDR3 is CAWSVDGTGYDGYTF. The CDR3 bases are TGTGCCTGGAGTGTAGACGGGACAGGGTACGATGGCTACACCTTC.

CDR3 region: CASSFPPGEQYF. The CDR3 coding sequence is TGTGCCAGCAGCTTTCCCCCCGGCGAGCAGTACTTC. The chain has TRBV7-2 and TRBJ2-7; D gene unclear. The CDR3 totals 12 residues. V lost 3 bases, J lost 6 bases, and 9 bases lay in between. The germline gives CDR1 SGHTA, CDR2 FQGNSA.

The chain links TRBV9 to TRBJ2-6, with TRBD2 matching 8 bases. V lost 1 base, J lost 7 bases, and 4 bases stayed unmatched. Looked up from germline, CDR1 is SGDLS and CDR2 is YYNGEE. CDR3 length equals 15 residues. The DNA for the CDR3 is TGTGCCAGCAGCGTAATCGCGGGGGGTGCCAACGTCCTGACTTTC. Amino acids: CASSVIAGGANVLTF.

A word on this clone: Relative to the germline gene, one junction end is altered; a read error may explain this. The rearrangement links TRBV7-7 to TRBJ2-5, with TRBD1 matching over 9 bases. Per germline, CDR1 SSHAT and CDR2 FNYEAQ (reference sequence). The CDR3 sequence is 15 residues long. This chain's CDR3 is CASSFQLDRGETQYF. The CDR3, as DNA: TGTGCTAGCAGCTTCCAGCTGGACAGGGGAGAGACCCAGTACTTC.